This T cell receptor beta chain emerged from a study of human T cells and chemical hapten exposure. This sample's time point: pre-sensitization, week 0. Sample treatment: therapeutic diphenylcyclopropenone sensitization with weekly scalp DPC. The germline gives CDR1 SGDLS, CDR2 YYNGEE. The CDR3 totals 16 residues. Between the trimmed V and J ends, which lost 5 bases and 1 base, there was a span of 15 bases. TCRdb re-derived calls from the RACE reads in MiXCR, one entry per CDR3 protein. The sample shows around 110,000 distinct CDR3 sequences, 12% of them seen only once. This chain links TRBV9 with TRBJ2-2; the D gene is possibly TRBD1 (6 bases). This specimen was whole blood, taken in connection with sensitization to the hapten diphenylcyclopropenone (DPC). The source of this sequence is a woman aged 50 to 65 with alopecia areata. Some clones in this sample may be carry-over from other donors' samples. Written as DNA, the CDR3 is TGTGCCAGCAGTCAAGGGGGACCCTGGAACACCGGGGAGCTGTTTTTT. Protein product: CASSQGGPWNTGELFF. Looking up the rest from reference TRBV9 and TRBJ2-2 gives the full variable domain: DSGVTQTPKHLITATGQRVTLRCSPRSGDLSVYWYQQSLDQGLQFLIQYYNGEERAKGNILERFSAQQFPDLHSELNLSSLELGDSALYFCASSQGGPWNTGELFFGEGSRLTVL.